Presented here are 12 T cell receptor beta chains from one specimen sequenced in a study of blood T cell repertoires in COVID-19. Profiled with immunoSEQ multiplex PCR; TCRdb holds only in-frame clones, not every one. The repertoire consists of roughly 500,000 clones, with roughly 89% occurring once and the leading ten covering roughly 0.9%. The sample consisted of peripheral blood. The origin of the receptors is a young man with COVID-19, enrolled during active disease.

This chain uses TRBV15 with TRBJ2-2; D ambiguous. In germline, CDR1 is LNHNV, CDR2 YYDKDF (reference sequence). With 3 bases removed from V and 7 bases from J, the gap between germline ends came to 6 bases. The length of the CDR3 is 12 residues. The CDR3 sequence: CATSSSGGELFF. In DNA form, the CDR3 reads TGTGCCACCAGCAGTTCGGGCGGGGAGCTGTTTTTT.

The rearrangement joins TRBV7-9 to TRBJ2-7; D is possibly TRBD2 (5 bases). This CDR3 is built from 13 residues. Germline V CDR1 and CDR2: SEHNR, FQNEAQ (reference sequence). With 5 bases removed from V and 4 bases from J, the gap between germline ends came to 12 bases. The CDR3 region has the DNA TGTGCCAGCAGCCTTGAGGTAGCGTACGAGCAGTACTTC. Translated: CASSLEVAYEQYF.

In this sample, this clone turned up once. The chain recombines TRBV7-3 with TRBJ2-1, with 7 bases fitting TRBD2. Germline CDR1 SGHTA, CDR2 FQGTGA. J lost 1 base, V lost 5 bases, and 11 bases had no gene match. This CDR3 region has 17 residues. The DNA of the CDR3 is TGTGCCAGCAGCCTACGGGGGGAAGCGGGTTCCTACAATGAGCAGTTCTTC. Encoded protein: CASSLRGEAGSYNEQFF.

The gene calls are TRBV3-1 (or the pseudogene TRBV3-2) and TRBJ2-7, with D perhaps TRBD1 (5 bases). Germline assignment: CDR1 LGHDT and CDR2 YNNKEL (reference sequence). CDR3 length equals 12 residues. V was cut by 6 bases and J by 4 bases, with 10 bases left in between. This CDR3 reads CASRSQGYEQYF. DNA for the CDR3: TGTGCCAGCAGATCCCAGGGTTACGAGCAGTACTTC.

The chain carries TRBV3-1 (or the pseudogene TRBV3-2) and TRBJ2-7, with 9 bases identical to TRBD1. Germline V gives CDR1 LGHDT, CDR2 YNNKEL (reference sequence). V lost 1 base and J lost 7; bases outside the gene matches: 5. The CDR3 contains 14 residues. This CDR3 reads CASSQVAGQGEQYF. CDR3 nucleotide sequence: TGTGCCAGCAGCCAAGTGGCGGGACAGGGAGAGCAGTACTTC.

This rearrangement joins TRBV5-1 to TRBJ2-7, with a tentative D call TRBD2 (6 bases). The germline V gene has CDR1 SGHRS and CDR2 YFSETQ. The germline V and J ends were trimmed by 6 bases and 0 bases, with 13 bases remaining between them. The CDR3 loop spans 14 amino acids. Written as DNA, the CDR3 is TGCGCCAGCAAGGCGGGGATTCCCTCCTACGAGCAGTACTTC. As protein: CASKAGIPSYEQYF.

V is TRBV20-1 and J is TRBJ2-1; no reliable D call. In germline, CDR1 is DFQATT, CDR2 SNEGSKA (reference sequence). The V end was cut by 2 bases, the J end by 9 bases, with 8 bases between. The CDR3 spans 11 residues. The CDR3 sequence: CSARFSGEQFF. In DNA, the CDR3 is TGCAGTGCTAGATTTTCCGGTGAGCAGTTCTTC.

The genes are TRBV5-1 and TRBJ2-2; 7 bases agree with TRBD2. Germline V gene sequence: CDR1 SGHRS, CDR2 YFSETQ. The CDR3 runs to 14 residues. Trimming removed 9 bases from V and 2 bases from J; junction bases left unmatched: 7. CDR3 region: CATGGGRNTGELFF. The CDR3 nucleotides are TGCGCCACCGGGGGAGGGAGAAACACCGGGGAGCTGTTTTTT. Complete variable domain (other parts from reference TRBV5-1 and TRBJ2-2): KAGVTQTPRYLIKTRGQQVTLSCSPISGHRSVSWYQQTPGQGLQFLFEYFSETQRNKGNFPGRFSGRQFSNSRSEMNVSTLELGDSALYLCATGGGRNTGELFFGEGSRLTVL.

The V call is TRBV11-2, the J call TRBJ1-1, with 7 bases lining up with TRBD1. This CDR3 is 14 amino acids long. V trimming: 4 bases; J trimming: 4 bases; junction bases outside the gene matches: 6. Germline-derived CDR1 and CDR2 are SGHAT and FQNNGV. The CDR3 sequence: CASSYTGASTEAFF. The CDR3 DNA reads as TGTGCCAGCAGCTATACAGGGGCCTCCACTGAAGCTTTCTTT. Based on the CDR3 plus reference TRBV11-2 and TRBJ1-1, the full variable domain is EAGVAQSPRYKIIEKRQSVAFWCNPISGHATLYWYQQILGQGPKLLIQFQNNGVVDDSQLPKDRFSAERLKGVDSTLKIQPAKLEDSAVYLCASSYTGASTEAFFGQGTRLTVV.

The V and J genes are TRBV29-1 and TRBJ2-1; TRBD2 aligns across 11 bases. V gave up 6 bases and J gave up 1 base; unmatched junction bases: 8. CDR3 length: 16 residues. CDR1 is SQVTM and CDR2 is ANQGSEA in the germline V gene. CDR3 sequence: CSVESGLAGSYNEQFF. CDR3 DNA sequence: TGCAGCGTAGAATCTGGACTAGCGGGTTCCTACAATGAGCAGTTCTTC.

The V call is TRBV4-1, the J call TRBJ2-7; 10 bases line up with TRBD1. V shed 3 bases, J shed 5 bases, and the junction held 4 bases outside the gene matches. The CDR3 is 14 residues long. Per the germline V gene, CDR1 is MGHRA and CDR2 is YSYEKL. The CDR3 DNA sequence: TGCGCCAGCAGCCACAGACAGGGGGCCCACGAGCAGTACTTC. Its protein is CASSHRQGAHEQYF.

The chain is built from TRBV5-1 and TRBJ2-3; 8 bases agree with TRBD2. V shed 2 bases and J 2 bases; nucleotides not matched to a gene: 4. This CDR3 has 15 amino acids. The germline V gene has CDR1 SGHRS and CDR2 YFSETQ. The CDR3 nucleotides are TGCGCCAGCAGCTTCAGCGGGAGCCCCACAGATACGCAGTATTTT. It translates to CASSFSGSPTDTQYF. The variable domain in full, with the rest retrieved from reference TRBV5-1 and TRBJ2-3, is KAGVTQTPRYLIKTRGQQVTLSCSPISGHRSVSWYQQTPGQGLQFLFEYFSETQRNKGNFPGRFSGRQFSNSRSEMNVSTLELGDSALYLCASSFSGSPTDTQYFGPGTRLTVL.